Presented here are 15 T cell receptor beta chains from one specimen sequenced in a study of yellow fever vaccine responses in identical twins. Using its own MiXCR run on the RT-PCR reads, TCRdb lists one record per CDR3 protein. The table includes several thousand distinct CDR3 sequences, less than 75% detected once. The sequences come from T cells from blood (PBMCs), unsorted or a sorted subset (not recorded which), collected before or after yellow fever vaccination (not recorded which). These TCRs come from a woman aged 18-29 years who received the yellow fever vaccine.

V gene TRBV4-3 combines with J gene TRBJ2-2; possibly TRBD2 for D (5 bases). The CDR3 is 13 residues long. Germline CDR1 LGHNA, CDR2 YSLEER. The V end lost 2 bases, the J end lost 9 bases, and 10 bases lay between the germline ends. The CDR3 loop reads CASSQSRGRELFF. CDR3 DNA: TGCGCCAGCAGCCAATCCCGGGGTCGGGAGCTGTTTTTT.

The J gene is TRBJ2-7, the V gene TRBV29-1; D gene ambiguous. The CDR3 consists of 11 residues. CDR1 and CDR2 from the germline V gene are SQVTM and ANQGSEA. Trimming took 3 bases from V and 6 from J, leaving 9 bases between them. CDR3 in DNA: TGCAGCGTTGAGAGTTGGGGCGAGCAGTACTTC. Translation: CSVESWGEQYF.

As to this clonotype: The junction departs from germline at one end; a sequencing error may be responsible. The gene calls are TRBV7-7 and TRBJ2-5; 9 bases align to TRBD1. CDR1 and CDR2 (germline): SSHAT, FNYEAQ (reference sequence). This CDR3 spans 14 amino acids. Here the CDR3 reads CASSLGDREETQYF. Written as DNA, the CDR3 is TGTGCTAGCAGCTTAGGGGACAGGGAAGAGACCCAGTACTTC.

The chain uses TRBV18 and TRBJ2-7; D may be TRBD1 (5 bases). Germline CDR1 and CDR2: KGHSH and LQKENI. The CDR3 is 13 residues long. Trimming removed 2 bases at V and 6 bases at J, with 11 bases between. The CDR3 DNA reads as TGTGCCAGCTCACCATCGCAGGGCGGCGAGCAGTACTTC. Amino acid sequence: CASSPSQGGEQYF.

This sequence joins TRBV19 and TRBJ2-7, with 8 bases aligning to TRBD1. In germline, CDR1 is LNHDA, CDR2 SQIVND (reference sequence). V shed 7 bases and J 3 bases; nucleotides not matched to a gene: 5. The CDR3 totals 13 residues. The CDR3 DNA sequence: TGTGCCAGTACATCAGACAGGGGCTACGAGCAGTACTTC. This codes for CASTSDRGYEQYF.

The chain employs TRBV29-1 and TRBJ2-7; 11 bases agree with TRBD1. Germline V gene data show CDR1 as SQVTM and CDR2 as ANQGSEA. With V trimmed by 4 bases and J by 7 bases, 12 bases remained unmatched. This CDR3 comprises 15 residues. CDR3 nucleotides: TGCAGCGTTGCCTGGTCTGGACAGGGGGCGCGGGAGCAGTACTTC. It encodes CSVAWSGQGAREQYF.

This clonotype appeared a single time. The chain is built from TRBV11-1 and TRBJ2-2; maybe TRBD1 (5 bases). The CDR3 totals 13 residues. Per the germline V gene, CDR1 is SGHAT and CDR2 is FQDESV (reference sequence). V shed 6 bases and J shed 5 bases, with 10 bases lying between them. CDR3 in DNA: TGTGCCAGCAGGACCAAGGGGACCGGGGAGCTGTTTTTT. Protein product: CASRTKGTGELFF.

This clonotype showed up just a few times. The gene calls are TRBV5-6 and TRBJ2-3; D remains unclear. Germline V gene lookup returns CDR1 SGHDT and CDR2 YYEEEE. V was shortened by 7 bases and J by 4 bases, with 16 bases between the two germline ends. The CDR3 is made up of 14 amino acids. CDR3 nucleotides: TGTGCCAGCGGCCCTGGGTCCTATGCAGATACGCAGTATTTT. Amino acids: CASGPGSYADTQYF.

The rearrangement links TRBV18 to TRBJ2-7; TRBD1 or TRBD2 may be the D gene (6 bases each). V was trimmed by 0 bases and J by 0 bases, leaving 15 bases between them. CDR1 is KGHSH and CDR2 is LQKENI in the germline V gene. This CDR3 contains 17 residues. The CDR3 reads CASSPPKGGPSSYEQYF. CDR3 nucleotides: TGTGCCAGCTCACCACCTAAGGGGGGCCCGAGCTCCTACGAGCAGTACTTC. Variable domain in full (rest from reference TRBV18 and TRBJ2-7): NAGVMQNPRHLVRRRGQEARLRCSPMKGHSHVYWYRQLPEEGLKFMVYLQKENIIDESGMPKERFSAEFPKEGPSILRIQQVVRGDSAAYFCASSPPKGGPSSYEQYFGPGTRLTVT.

This clonotype came up a few times. This rearrangement joins TRBV18 to TRBJ2-7; the D gene is possibly TRBD1 (5 bases). V dropped 3 bases and J dropped 3 bases, with 15 bases sitting between them. In germline, CDR1 is KGHSH, CDR2 LQKENI. CDR3 length equals 15 residues. The CDR3 loop is CASSPATDPFYEQYF. The DNA for the CDR3 is TGTGCCAGCTCACCGGCGACAGATCCCTTCTACGAGCAGTACTTC.

The chain joins TRBV4-1 to TRBJ1-1; TRBD1 might be the D (5 bases). The CDR3 covers 13 residues. The germline V gene encodes CDR1 MGHRA and CDR2 YSYEKL. The V and J ends lost 3 bases and 11 bases respectively, with 16 bases between them. The CDR3 sequence is CASSHPGLLGAFF. The CDR3 nucleotides read TGCGCCAGCAGCCACCCGGGACTCCTGGGGGCTTTCTTT.

The chain uses TRBV12-3 or TRBV12-4 and TRBJ2-5, with D unresolved. V was cut by 2 bases and J by 7 bases, with 8 bases left in between. The CDR3 covers 12 residues. CDR3 nucleotide sequence: TGTGCCAGCAGTTTAACTGAAGGGACCCAGTACTTC. Translated: CASSLTEGTQYF.

The rearrangement uses TRBV4-1 and TRBJ2-2, with a possible D match to TRBD1 (5 bases). This CDR3 contains 16 residues. V was shortened by 2 bases and J by 2 bases, with 12 bases between the two germline ends. Per germline, CDR1 MGHRA and CDR2 YSYEKL. The CDR3 here is CASSQLPGPNTGELFF. In DNA, the CDR3 is TGCGCCAGCAGCCAATTGCCAGGGCCTAACACCGGGGAGCTGTTTTTT.

The chain carries TRBV15 and TRBJ1-1; D uncertain. Germline V lookup: CDR1 LNHNV, CDR2 YYDKDF (reference sequence). The CDR3 covers 15 residues. The V end was cut by 0 bases, the J end by 1 base, with 9 bases between. The CDR3 sequence is CATSRDLRANTEAFF. In nucleotides, the CDR3 is TGTGCCACCAGCAGAGATTTACGGGCGAACACTGAAGCTTTCTTT.

The chain has TRBV4-3 and TRBJ2-7; 7 nucleotides match TRBD1. The CDR3 totals 15 residues. Per the germline V gene, CDR1 is LGHNA and CDR2 is YSLEER. J lost 1 base, V lost 0 bases, and 3 bases had no gene match. The DNA of the CDR3 is TGCGCCAGCAGCCAAGATCGGGACAGTTCCTACGAGCAGTACTTC. Protein: CASSQDRDSSYEQYF.